This T cell receptor (beta chain) was obtained from a study of cytomegalovirus exposure and HLA in healthy donors (dated by TCRdb to the late 2010s). About the full investigation: In an earlier analysis of under 600 of the donors, 276 Gb of sequence data and 120 million or so unique TCR beta sequences from roughly 180 million T cells were reported. The number of donors typed differed by locus, with about 629-630 for A, B, C, DRB1 and DQB1, more than 500 for DQA1, 600 to 610 for DPA1, and around 430 for DPB1. HLA typing included class I and class II loci at four-digit resolution. In the later analysis, no new phenotypic data were used to find candidate immune exposures; instead, reliance was placed on TCR beta sequences and their occurrence across donors. Four to six DR-DQ haplotypes were handled as single units for association and clustering because linkage in the cohort was strong. Donor age, sex, ethnicity and CMV serostatus were compiled together with the repertoire data. The study was designed to test whether signatures of past pathogen exposure could be identified by cataloging public T cell receptors. Among 300 to 500 genotyped donors of the cohort, an average of approximately 240,000 unique TCR beta nucleotide sequences was sequenced per donor, of which approximately 19% were non-productive. A later genetic analysis took genome-wide SNP genotypes for about three fifths of the 666 donors and used that subset as a discovery cohort. Using immunosequencing, the study profiled T cell repertoires from approximately 700 subjects and related those repertoires to cytomegalovirus serostatus. Of the approximately 400 genotyped donors, over 80% were placed in the genetic ancestry cluster associated with self-reported Caucasian donors. Roughly 300 gigabases of sequencing data and approximately 84 million unique TCR sequences were included in an early release covering roughly 700 HLA-typed donors. All discovery cohort repertoires had been generated on a single sequencing platform. In a later analysis, previously published TCR beta repertoires from several hundred donors were re-analyzed and high-resolution HLA genotyping was added so that TCR occurrence patterns could be studied. A separate validation cohort of roughly 120 different subjects was used in addition to the approximately 670-subject first cohort. The study combined high-throughput TCR immunosequencing, statistical association of individual TCRs with disease status, and machine learning to predict cytomegalovirus infection status. To decide whether each TCR beta V gene segment behaved as functional or pseudogenic, an earlier analysis of fewer than 750 of the donors relied on high-throughput TCR beta sequencing. General findings and caveats noted by the study authors: In vitro tests confirmed that a few of the cytomegalovirus-associated TCR beta chains recognize cytomegalovirus antigens. Most CMV-associated TCR beta chains appeared to be HLA-restricted in a later analysis, and the HLA associations seemed to be driven largely by CMV exposure. Specific HLA alleles were associated with 15,000 to 20,000 TCR beta sequences at a false discovery rate of 0.05 in a later analysis. In both the original and validation cohorts, the classifier was reported to diagnose cytomegalovirus status with high specificity and sensitivity. An association between a missense DCLRE1C variant and V-gene and J-gene trimming of TCR beta chains was found in a later genetic analysis and replicated in an independent cohort. The presence/absence analyses assumed that sequencing depth was roughly uniform across donors, and that assumption may not be true. In a later analysis, HLA-associated TCR beta chains showed more clonal expansion and lower generation probabilities than non-associated chains that were equally common. In an earlier analysis of about 550 of the donors, most TCR beta V segments were observed in productive rearrangements about 87% or about 30% of the time, broadly matching IMGT annotations. Correlated functional status among segregating V segments might reflect linkage disequilibrium, but an unknown experimental factor could not be ruled out. Assigning TCR associations to individual alleles was difficult when HLA alleles, especially DR and DQ, strongly co-occurred. Because counts were too low, fewer than 20 rarely observed V segments, including chromosome 9 orphons, were excluded from the earlier analysis of 587 of the donors. Immune exposure information for the cohort was limited to CMV serostatus. Most TCR sequences were observed very rarely across donors, whereas some public TCRs were present in many individuals. The 87-base-pair reads could not distinguish some IMGT-functional V segments, including TRBV6-2 and TRBV6-3, so those segments were excluded. A further reported finding was that TCR beta sequences accurately predicted the HLA-A and HLA-B alleles for most subjects in the first cohort. A cluster of highly shared sequence variants was judged likely to be a technical artifact of the sequencing pipeline. A later analysis found that TCR association rates varied across HLA loci, with DRB1 alleles showing the most associated TCRs and HLA-C alleles the fewest. Because HLA typing was missing for some donors at each locus, association tests included only the typed subset. In this cohort, only TCR beta chains were sequenced, and detectable features were limited by the absence of alpha or paired-chain data. The authors suggested that the approach could potentially be generalized to other disease states and immunological phenotypes. Several of the top co-occurrence clusters appeared to be linked to parvovirus B19, influenza, CMV and Epstein-Barr virus, according to a later analysis. According to a later genetic analysis, donors in an Asian-associated ancestry cluster had fewer N-insertions in productive TCRs than the approximately 650-donor mean. A total of 150 or so TCR beta chains were listed by the study as associated with cytomegalovirus.

The cohort comprised some 700 healthy bone marrow donors. All cohort members were sampled while nominally healthy, although unrecorded immune exposures were likely present. The donor was CMV seronegative and belonged to the group of approximately 320 seronegative cohort members. Every donor gave a peripheral blood sample, and the peripheral blood mononuclear cells from that sample were used for TCR beta sequencing. Genomic DNA extraction from the blood cell samples was performed with the Qiagen DNeasy Blood Extraction Kit. Libraries were prepared through the immunoSEQ multiplex PCR assay. For the multiplex PCR, a mixture combining 60 forward primers for TCR Vbeta segments and 13 reverse primers for TCR Jbeta segments was used. A multiplex PCR assay on genomic DNA amplified the CDR3 region of rearranged TCR beta genes. The Illumina HiSeq System was used to sequence the amplified TCR beta libraries as 87-base-pair reads. The paper's data handling went like this. A later analysis counted 65 million to 90 million unique TCR beta chains across the 550 to 750 repertoires, and roughly 9.9 million of these chains were shared by at least two donors. Raw reads were error-corrected and collapsed into unique sequences with a nearest-neighbor algorithm that merged closely related sequences to remove PCR and sequencing errors. V, D and J gene segments were assigned by aligning CDR3 sequences to IMGT reference sequences. For a sequence to be retained, a match of at least six nucleotides to both a V gene segment and a J gene segment was required. Rearrangements were called productive when the CDR3 lacked stop codons and stayed in frame with V and J; all others were non-productive. Following IMGT convention, CDR3 was defined as the stretch from the second conserved V-encoded cysteine up to the conserved J-encoded phenylalanine. In an earlier analysis of around 540 of the donors, sequences lacking an unambiguous match to a single V gene segment were excluded. In an earlier analysis of some 590 of the donors, a V segment was called functional when productive rearrangements were above 56.7%, and segregating when the standard deviation between donors exceeded 5%. A statistical classification framework was built for diagnosing cytomegalovirus status from the catalog of TCR beta chain sequences. In a later analysis, V and J genes were assigned by comparing TCR nucleotide sequences against IMGT/GENE-DB human TR gene sequences. Using the TCRdist pipeline, a later analysis assigned CDR3 sequences along with most-parsimonious VDJ recombination scenarios. In a later analysis, each TCR beta chain was defined by its CDR3 amino acid sequence together with its V-gene family, and reads without a unique V-gene family were excluded. A later analysis removed 500 to 650 highly shared, low-generation-probability nucleotide sequences to deal with suspected cross-contamination and a sequencing artifact. For each public chain, a later analysis derived a clonal expansion index from normalized ranks of inferred template counts within each repertoire. Generation probabilities in a later analysis came from a VDJ recombination model fitted to out-of-frame rearrangements, and those results were checked against IGoR. Hypergeometric tests were used in a later analysis to score TCR-TCR, TCR-HLA and TCR-CMV co-occurrence, with a repertoire-size bias correction applied to the TCR pairs. To estimate false discovery rates, a later analysis permuted the HLA or CMV assignments 20 times. A later analysis grouped co-occurring TCRs with DBSCAN, adding TCRdist sequence similarity when clustering within HLA-allele-positive subsets. Co-occurrence clustering excluded repertoires with fewer than 30,000 or more than 120,000 public chains, plus five with anomalous nucleotide sharing. The table comes from immuneACCESS by way of TCRdb, which keeps in-frame sequences with V and J called. Part of the clones is missing from these tables; in studies checked, under half for an unresolved V gene and the rest for unknown reasons. The V and J calls and clone size are taken from that table; D and trimming were inferred from the DNA. The sample table gives about 200,000 clones. About 0.74% of the sample is in the top ten clones.

Remarks on this clone: It has no known antigen specificity.

Inclusive of the bounding cysteine and phenylalanine, the CDR3 is 13 residues long. CDR3 DNA is the only sequence kept; it has 39 bases, read in frame from the first base. V has 5 bases trimmed and J has 8 bases trimmed; junction bases matching no gene number 8. Taken from the germline V gene (reference sequence), the CDR1 and CDR2 loops are LNHDA and SQIVND. Sequencing was done on a sample of PBMCs. The V and J segments used are TRBV19 and TRBJ1-2; 7 bases in the middle match TRBD1. The receptor comes from a boy aged 5-17 years in good health and CMV-seronegative. The DNA sequence follows: TGTGCCAGTAGTCCTCGGACAGGCGTGGGCTACACCTTC. It specifies CASSPRTGVGYTF.